This T cell receptor (beta chain) was documented in a study of CD8+ T cells in alopecia areata. Broader study findings: Across lesional scalp, and particularly alopecia totalis/universalis, clonality surpassed that of normal scalp. Mice gave a clearer picture of TCR sharing than patients did, possibly for HLA-related reasons. Normal skin's resident alphabeta T cells are sequenced alongside lesional scalp T cells.

Deletions cut 0 bases from V and 4 bases from J, with 16 bases between. CDR1 is SGHDT, CDR2 YYEEEE, per germline. The CDR3 is 16 residues long. With respect to this clone: Its antigen remains unknown.

RNA, once extracted, was reverse transcribed into cDNA for use as the sequencing template. Generated by immunoSEQ multiplex PCR, the TCRdb table keeps only in-frame clones and is missing some. The top ten hold about 38% of the sample, which has about 150,000 clones, approximately 65% seen once. Investigators sorted PBMCs to obtain both CD4+ and CD8+ T cells. V gene TRBV5-6 combines with J gene TRBJ1-2; possible D gene TRBD1, 5 bases. Input material: CD8+ T cells sorted from blood. The sequence derives from a human donor in good health. CDR3 residues: CASSLDQFGGFYGYTF. The CDR3, as DNA: TGTGCCAGCAGCTTGGACCAATTTGGGGGTTTCTATGGCTACACCTTC. Full variable domain (remainder filled in from reference TRBV5-6 and TRBJ1-2): DAGVTQSPTHLIKTRGQQVTLRCSPKSGHDTVSWYQQALGQGPQFIFQYYEEEERQRGNFPDRFSGHQFPNYSSELNVNALLLGDSALYLCASSLDQFGGFYGYTFGSGTRLTVV.